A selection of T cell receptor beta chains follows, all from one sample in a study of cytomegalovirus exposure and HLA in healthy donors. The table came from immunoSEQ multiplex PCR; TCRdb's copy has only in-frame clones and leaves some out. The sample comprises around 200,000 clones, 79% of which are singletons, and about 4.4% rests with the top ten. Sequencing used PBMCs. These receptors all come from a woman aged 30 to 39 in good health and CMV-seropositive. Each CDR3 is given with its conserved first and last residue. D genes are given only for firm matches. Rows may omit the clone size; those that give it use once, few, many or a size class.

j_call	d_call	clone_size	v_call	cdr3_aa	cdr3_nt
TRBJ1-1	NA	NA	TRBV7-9	CASSPGVSEAFF	TGTGCCAGCAGCCCGGGGGTCTCTGAAGCTTTCTTT
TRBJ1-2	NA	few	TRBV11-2	CASTQRGAGGYTF	TGTGCCAGCACCCAGCGGGGTGCCGGGGGCTACACCTTC
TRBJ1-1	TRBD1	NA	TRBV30	CAWTADRGVAEAFF	TGTGCCTGGACCGCAGACAGGGGGGTTGCTGAAGCTTTCTTT
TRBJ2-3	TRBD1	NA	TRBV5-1	CASSLYGDRARDTQYF	TGCGCCAGCAGCTTATATGGGGACAGGGCGAGAGATACGCAGTATTTT
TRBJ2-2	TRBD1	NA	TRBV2	CASSGEQGAGELFF	TGTGCCAGCAGTGGGGAACAGGGGGCCGGGGAGCTGTTTTTT
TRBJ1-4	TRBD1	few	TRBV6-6	CASSSLGGAGEKLFF	TGTGCCAGCAGTTCCCTAGGGGGCGCCGGTGAAAAACTGTTTTTT
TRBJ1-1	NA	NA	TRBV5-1	CASSDASGTEAFF	TGCGCCAGCAGCGACGCCTCGGGGACTGAAGCTTTCTTT
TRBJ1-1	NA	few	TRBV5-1	CASSLGTLSAEAFF	TGCGCCAGCAGCTTGGGAACCCTGAGCGCTGAAGCTTTCTTT
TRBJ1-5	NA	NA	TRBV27	CASSFGLNQPQHF	TGTGCCAGCAGTTTCGGACTCAATCAGCCCCAGCATTTT
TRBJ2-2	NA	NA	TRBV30	CAWVAETFTGELFF	TGTGCCTGGGTTGCCGAGACTTTCACCGGGGAGCTGTTTTTT
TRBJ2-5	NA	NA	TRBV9	CASSVRHNQETQYF	TGTGCCAGCAGCGTACGACACAACCAAGAGACCCAGTACTTC
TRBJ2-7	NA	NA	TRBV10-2	CASSSVEGFYEQYF	TGCGCCAGCAGTTCAGTCGAGGGATTTTACGAGCAGTACTTC
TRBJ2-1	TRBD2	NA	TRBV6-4	CASSGTRAKEQFF	TGTGCCAGCAGCGGGACTAGGGCAAAGGAGCAGTTCTTC
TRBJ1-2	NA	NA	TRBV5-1	CASSAPPPGVNYGYTF	TGCGCCAGCAGCGCCCCCCCTCCGGGTGTGAACTATGGCTACACCTTC
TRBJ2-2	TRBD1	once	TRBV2	CASRTGQGATGELFF	TGTGCCAGCAGGACGGGACAGGGAGCCACCGGGGAGCTGTTTTTT
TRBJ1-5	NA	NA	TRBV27	CASSLRAAYQPQHF	TGTGCCAGCAGTTTGAGGGCTGCCTACCAGCCCCAGCATTTT
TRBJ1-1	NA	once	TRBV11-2	CASRRFVGGTEAFF	TGTGCCAGCAGAAGGTTTGTGGGGGGCACTGAAGCTTTCTTT
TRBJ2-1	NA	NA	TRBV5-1	CASSLGSYGRSPYNEQFF	TGCGCCAGCAGCTTGGGCTCGTACGGCAGGTCCCCCTACAATGAGCAGTTCTTC
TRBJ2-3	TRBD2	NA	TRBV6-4	CASSIEAGGTDTQYF	TGTGCCAGCAGTATCGAAGCGGGGGGCACAGATACGCAGTATTTT
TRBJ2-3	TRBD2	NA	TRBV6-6	CASSYTLAVADTQYF	TGTGCCAGCAGTTATACACTAGCGGTGGCAGATACGCAGTATTTT
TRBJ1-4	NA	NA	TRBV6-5	CASSSEGATNEKLFF	TGTGCCAGCAGTAGCGAAGGGGCAACTAATGAAAAACTGTTTTTT
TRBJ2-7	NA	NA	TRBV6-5	CASSYSAGEVREQYF	TGTGCCAGCAGTTACTCGGCCGGGGAAGTACGCGAGCAGTACTTC
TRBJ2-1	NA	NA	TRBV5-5	CASSLAAVADIGSEQFF	TGTGCCAGCAGCTTGGCGGCGGTAGCGGACATAGGGAGTGAGCAGTTCTTC
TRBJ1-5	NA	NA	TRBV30	CAWGGAGSHFSNQPQHF	TGTGCCTGGGGGGGCGCAGGGTCCCATTTTAGCAATCAGCCCCAGCATTTT
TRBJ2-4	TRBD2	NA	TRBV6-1	CASSGTSGLLAKNIQYF	TGTGCCAGCAGTGGGACTAGCGGTCTTCTAGCCAAAAACATTCAGTACTTC
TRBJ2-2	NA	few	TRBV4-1	CASSQGGGRTGELFF	TGCGCCAGCAGCCAAGGGGGGGGGCGGACCGGGGAGCTGTTTTTT
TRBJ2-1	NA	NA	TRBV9	CASSLSATEQFF	TGTGCCAGCAGCCTTAGCGCCACTGAGCAGTTCTTC
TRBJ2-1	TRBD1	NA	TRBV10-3	CAISESAGGYNEQFF	TGTGCCATCAGTGAGTCGGCAGGGGGCTACAATGAGCAGTTCTTC
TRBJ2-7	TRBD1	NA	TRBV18	CASSQDRGREQYF	TGTGCCAGCTCACAAGACAGGGGAAGAGAGCAGTACTTC
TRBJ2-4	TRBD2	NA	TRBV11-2	CASSLVGKAGGRGFDIQYF	TGTGCCAGCAGCTTAGTAGGAAAAGCGGGGGGCCGGGGGTTTGACATTCAGTACTTC
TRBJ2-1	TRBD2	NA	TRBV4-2	CASSQRSGGWDEQFF	TGTGCCAGCAGCCAGCGTAGCGGGGGGTGGGATGAGCAGTTCTTC
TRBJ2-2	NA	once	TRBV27	CASSLLAKFRGLAGELFF	TGTGCCAGCAGTTTATTGGCGAAATTCAGGGGTTTGGCCGGGGAGCTGTTTTTT
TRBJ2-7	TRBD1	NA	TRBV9	CASSVGQGFYEQYF	TGTGCCAGCAGCGTAGGACAGGGGTTTTACGAGCAGTACTTC
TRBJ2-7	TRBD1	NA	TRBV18	CASSPPDRASDEQYF	TGTGCCAGCTCACCACCCGACAGGGCCAGTGACGAGCAGTACTTC
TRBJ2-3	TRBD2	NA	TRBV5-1	CASGLGLAVTDTQYF	TGCGCCAGCGGACTGGGACTAGCCGTCACAGATACGCAGTATTTT
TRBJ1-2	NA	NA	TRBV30	CAWRDLGVNYGYTF	TGTGCCTGGAGAGACCTAGGGGTTAACTATGGCTACACCTTC
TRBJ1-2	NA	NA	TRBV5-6	CASRATGYYGYTF	TGTGCCAGCAGGGCTACAGGGTACTATGGCTACACCTTC
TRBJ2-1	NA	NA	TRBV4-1	CASSRSLAEQFF	TGCGCCAGCAGCAGGTCCCTAGCAGAGCAGTTCTTC
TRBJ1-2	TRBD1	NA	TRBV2	CASSVRQGEGYTF	TGTGCCAGCAGCGTCCGACAGGGGGAAGGCTACACCTTC
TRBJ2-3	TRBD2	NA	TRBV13	CASSLGRGSGSKAQYF	TGTGCCAGCAGCTTAGGCCGAGGTAGCGGGTCTAAGGCGCAGTATTTT
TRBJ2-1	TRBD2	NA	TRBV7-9	CASSSSAGAGDEQFF	TGTGCCAGCAGCTCCTCCGCGGGCGCGGGGGATGAGCAGTTCTTC
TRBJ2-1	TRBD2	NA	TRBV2	CASRPLAESYNEQFF	TGTGCCAGCAGACCACTAGCGGAATCCTACAATGAGCAGTTCTTC
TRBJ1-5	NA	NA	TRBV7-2	CASSTGQNQPQHF	TGTGCCAGCAGCACAGGACAGAATCAGCCCCAGCATTTT
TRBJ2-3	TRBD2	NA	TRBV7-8	CASSVLTRSWTSGGTDTQYF	TGTGCCAGCAGCGTATTAACCCGTAGTTGGACTAGCGGGGGCACAGATACGCAGTATTTT
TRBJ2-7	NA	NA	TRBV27	CASSSLRGRALEQYF	TGTGCCAGCAGTTCGCTTAGGGGGAGGGCTCTCGAGCAGTACTTC
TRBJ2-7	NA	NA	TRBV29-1	CSVEGPGETYEQYF	TGCAGCGTTGAAGGGCCAGGGGAAACGTACGAGCAGTACTTC
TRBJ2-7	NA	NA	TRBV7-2	CASSLWGGQDRYEQYF	TGTGCCAGCAGCTTATGGGGGGGGCAAGATCGGTACGAGCAGTACTTC
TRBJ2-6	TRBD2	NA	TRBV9	CASSVAPRGGDLPGANVLTF	TGTGCCAGCAGCGTAGCTCCCCGGGGGGGGGATCTACCTGGGGCCAACGTCCTGACTTTC
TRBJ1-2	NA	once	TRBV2	CASRTEVLRYGYTF	TGTGCCAGTAGGACAGAGGTCCTTCGGTATGGCTACACCTTC
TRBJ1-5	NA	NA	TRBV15	CATSRVMDKNQPQHF	TGTGCCACCAGCAGAGTAATGGACAAAAATCAGCCCCAGCATTTT
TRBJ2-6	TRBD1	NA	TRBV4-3	CASSQDPNGQGASGANVLTF	TGCGCCAGCAGCCAAGATCCTAATGGACAGGGGGCAAGTGGGGCCAACGTCCTGACTTTC
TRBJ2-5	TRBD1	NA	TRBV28	CASSPQWGGQGVQETQYF	TGTGCCAGCAGTCCTCAATGGGGGGGACAGGGCGTGCAAGAGACCCAGTACTTC
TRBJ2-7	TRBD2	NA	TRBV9	CASSSTSGGYEQYF	TGTGCCAGCAGTTCGACTAGCGGGGGCTACGAGCAGTACTTC
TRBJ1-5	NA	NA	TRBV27	CASSFKSNQPQHF	TGTGCCAGCAGTTTCAAAAGCAATCAGCCCCAGCATTTT
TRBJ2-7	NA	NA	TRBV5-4	CASSFEAGRGYEQYF	TGTGCCAGCAGCTTCGAGGCGGGAAGGGGTTACGAGCAGTACTTC
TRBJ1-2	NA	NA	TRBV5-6	CASSWGRDYGYTF	TGTGCCAGCAGCTGGGGCAGGGACTATGGCTACACCTTC
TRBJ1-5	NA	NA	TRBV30	CAWSKTGNQPQHF	TGTGCCTGGAGTAAAACAGGGAATCAGCCCCAGCATTTT
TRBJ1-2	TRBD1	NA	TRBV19	CASSIVRDRVIF	TGTGCCAGTAGTATAGTCCGGGACAGAGTCATCTTC
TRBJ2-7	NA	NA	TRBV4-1	CASSQGLASYEQYF	TGCGCCAGCAGCCAAGGACTGGCATCCTACGAGCAGTACTTC